A single sample gave rise to the 10 T cell receptor beta chains below, sequenced in a study of human T cells and chemical hapten exposure. Time point meaning: patch test 3, about 24 weeks after DPC sensitization. The sample's treatment: therapeutic diphenylcyclopropenone sensitization with weekly scalp DPC. TCRdb reprocessed the RACE reads with MiXCR, giving one entry per CDR3 protein. This sample carries 70,000 or so distinct CDR3 sequences, approximately 12% of them seen once, and the ten largest clones take more than 1.3%. The sequencing used whole blood, collected in connection with sensitization to the hapten diphenylcyclopropenone (DPC). These receptor sequences come from a woman aged 45-65 years with alopecia areata. Some clones in this sample may be carry-over from other donors' samples.

Many counts were recorded for this clonotype. The V call is TRBV4-3, the J call TRBJ1-4; possible D gene TRBD1, 5 bases. V dropped 5 bases and J dropped 0 bases, with 13 bases sitting between them. Germline values: CDR1 LGHNA, CDR2 YSLEER. This CDR3 has 16 residues. CDR3 nucleotide sequence: TGCGCCAGCAGCACTGGGACCCTTACAACTAATGAAAAACTGTTTTTT. Translating gives CASSTGTLTTNEKLFF.

The gene calls are TRBV19 and TRBJ2-3; 7 nucleotides agree with TRBD1. Germline CDR1 LNHDA, CDR2 SQIVND (reference sequence). V shed 10 bases, J shed 2 bases, and the junction held 12 bases outside the gene matches. The CDR3 spans 15 residues. The CDR3 DNA sequence: TGTGCCAAAAAGCAGGGACAGTTCAACACAGATACGCAGTATTTT. This gives the protein CAKKQGQFNTDTQYF.

This clonotype came up a few times. The gene calls are TRBV2 and TRBJ2-3, with D hard to call. Per the germline V gene, CDR1 is SNHLY and CDR2 is FYNNEI. V shed 6 bases and J shed 5 bases, with 24 bases lying between them. CDR3 length equals 17 residues. CDR3 in DNA: TGTGCCAGCAGCACCGCTATCGCCTTCGGAATGGGAGATACGCAGTATTTT. This gives the protein CASSTAIAFGMGDTQYF.

This clonotype was observed at least ten times. The chain is built from TRBV2 and TRBJ2-5; 7 bases match TRBD1. Germline values: CDR1 SNHLY, CDR2 FYNNEI. The CDR3 has 15 amino acids. J gave up 5 bases and V 5 bases, and 11 bases lay outside the gene matches. The chain's CDR3 is CASSPRDTQGETQYF. CDR3 DNA: TGTGCCAGCAGTCCCCGGGACACACAGGGGGAGACCCAGTACTTC.

This clonotype was observed many times. Written as DNA, the CDR3 is TGTGCCAGCAGCTTATACGGGGACCCAAGGGCCTCGAATGAGCAGTTCTTC. This encodes CASSLYGDPRASNEQFF. The chain employs TRBV7-2 and TRBJ2-1; either TRBD1 or TRBD2 may fit D (5 bases each). CDR3 length: 17 amino acids. The V and J ends lost 2 bases and 7 bases respectively, with 21 bases between them. Germline V gene lookup returns CDR1 SGHTA and CDR2 FQGNSA.

This chain uses TRBV2 with TRBJ1-2, with D possibly TRBD1 on 5 matching bases. The CDR3 consists of 12 residues. The V end was cut by 8 bases, the J end by 2 bases, with 9 bases between. Germline V gene data show CDR1 as SNHLY and CDR2 as FYNNEI. CDR3 in amino acids: CASGAGNYGYTF. CDR3 nucleotides: TGTGCCAGCGGGGCGGGGAACTATGGCTACACCTTC.

The sample holds many counts of this clonotype. J is TRBJ1-2 and V is TRBV20-1; D remains unclear. V was cut by 0 bases and J by 6 bases, with 11 bases left in between. This CDR3 comprises 13 residues. Germline CDR1 is DFQATT and CDR2 is SNEGSKA (reference sequence). The CDR3 loop reads CSARDWQVNGYTF. The CDR3 DNA follows: TGCAGTGCTAGAGATTGGCAGGTTAATGGCTACACCTTC.

This clonotype showed up just a few times. V gene TRBV7-9 combines with J gene TRBJ2-3, with 11 bases aligning to TRBD2. Germline CDR1 SEHNR, CDR2 FQNEAQ (reference sequence). The CDR3 runs to 14 residues. After removal of 3 bases from V and 6 bases from J, the junction contained 2 bases not matched to a gene. The CDR3 DNA follows: TGTGCCAGCAGCTTCCCTAGCGGGGGGGATACGCAGTATTTT. Translating gives CASSFPSGGDTQYF. The whole variable domain, remainder taken from reference TRBV7-9 and TRBJ2-3, is DTGVSQNPRHKITKRGQNVTFRCDPISEHNRLYWYRQTLGQGPEFLTYFQNEAQLEKSRLLSDRFSAERPKGSFSTLEIQRTEQGDSAMYLCASSFPSGGDTQYFGPGTRLTVL.

This clonotype was found many times. V gene TRBV7-6 combines with J gene TRBJ1-2; the match to TRBD1 covers 11 bases. This CDR3 is built from 16 residues. The trim removed 1 base at V and 0 bases at J, leaving 1 base unmatched. Per the germline V gene, CDR1 is SGHVS and CDR2 is FNYEAQ. CDR3 nucleotide sequence: TGTGCCAGCAGCTTAGGGGGACAGGGGGCTAACTATGGCTACACCTTC. Translating it yields CASSLGGQGANYGYTF. The complete variable domain, with remaining parts taken from reference TRBV7-6 and TRBJ1-2, reads GAGVSQSPRYKVTKRGQDVALRCDPISGHVSLYWYRQALGQGPEFLTYFNYEAQQDKSGLPNDRFSAERPEGSISTLTIQRTEQRDSAMYRCASSLGGQGANYGYTFGSGTRLTVV.

This clonotype was seen more than once but under ten times. In nucleotides, the CDR3 is TGTGCCAGCAGCTCAACAGGGGAGTATTCACCCCTCCACTTT. The encoded protein is CASSSTGEYSPLHF. The chain recombines TRBV5-6 with TRBJ1-6, with 7 bases aligning to TRBD1. Germline V gene lookup returns CDR1 SGHDT and CDR2 YYEEEE. J was trimmed by 8 bases and V by 3 bases; bases with no gene match: 5. There are 14 residues in the CDR3.